This TCR beta chain came from a study of blood T cell repertoires in COVID-19. Study-wide background: COVID-19 samples, acute and convalescent, were from the United States, Italy and Spain.

The CDR3 has 11 amino acids. Between the trimmed V and J ends, which lost 3 bases and 9 bases, there was a span of 9 bases. Germline CDR1 is LNHDA and CDR2 is SQIVND (reference sequence). This clone has just a few counts. The data were produced by immunoSEQ multiplex PCR, yet TCRdb's version contains in-frame clones alone and is incomplete. The data contain 200,000 to 300,000 clones, about nine tenths of them singletons. Material for sequencing was peripheral blood. The chain is built from TRBV19 and TRBJ2-7; D is undetermined. The origin of this receptor is a woman in her 40s who had recovered from COVID-19. The CDR3 DNA reads TGTGCCAGTAGTATTGGCAATCTGCAGTACTTC. It encodes CASSIGNLQYF.